The rows below give T cell receptor beta chains drawn from one sample of a study of blood T cell repertoires in COVID-19. Sequenced by immunoSEQ multiplex PCR; TCRdb stores in-frame clones only, minus some. The table shows 100,000 to 150,000 clones, with 75% to 85% occurring only once. Sequencing was done on a sample of peripheral blood. The receptors originated from a middle-aged man with active or convalescent COVID-19. Each CDR3 is given with its conserved first and last residue. The D gene is left open where the match is weak. Some rows mark clone size as missing; the rest say once, few, many or name a class of expanded clone.

CDR3aa	CDR3nt	d_gene	v_gene	abundance	j_gene
CASSSAERPEAFF	TGTGCCAGCTCTTCAGCAGAGAGGCCTGAAGCTTTCTTT	-	TRBV18	-	TRBJ1-1
CASSLDTGISYEQYF	TGCGCCAGCAGCTTGGATACAGGGATCTCCTACGAGCAGTACTTC	-	TRBV5-1	once	TRBJ2-7
CASSFRFPGTATGELFF	TGTGCCAGCAGCTTTCGATTCCCCGGGACAGCCACCGGGGAGCTGTTTTTT	TRBD1	TRBV11-3	-	TRBJ2-2
CASSPADRVFYGYTF	TGTGCCAGCAGTCCCGCGGACAGGGTATTCTATGGCTACACCTTC	TRBD1	TRBV27	-	TRBJ1-2
CASSQGRRMIDTQYF	TGTGCCAGCAGCCAAGGACGGAGAATGATAGATACGCAGTATTTT	-	TRBV14	-	TRBJ2-3
CASATQGLADTQYF	TGCGCCAGCGCTACACAGGGGTTGGCAGATACGCAGTATTTT	TRBD1	TRBV4-1	-	TRBJ2-3
CSVGQGAGYGYTF	TGCAGCGTGGGACAGGGGGCGGGCTATGGCTACACCTTC	TRBD1	TRBV29-1	-	TRBJ1-2
CASSNSGTQRNYGYTF	TGTGCCAGCAGCAACAGCGGGACCCAGCGGAACTATGGCTACACCTTC	-	TRBV9	-	TRBJ1-2
CASRIQPYTEAFF	TGTGCCAGCAGAATACAGCCTTACACTGAAGCTTTCTTT	-	TRBV27	-	TRBJ1-1
CASSLAPHRVLNTEAFF	TGTGCCAGCAGCCTGGCCCCCCACAGGGTCTTGAACACTGAAGCTTTCTTT	-	TRBV28	-	TRBJ1-1
CASSASNTDTQYF	TGTGCCAGCTCAGCTAGTAATACAGATACGCAGTATTTT	-	TRBV18	-	TRBJ2-3
CASSIRGGDTGYTF	TGTGCCAGCAGTATCCGCGGGGGGGACACTGGCTACACCTTC	-	TRBV6-6	-	TRBJ1-2
CASSSDRSSGNTIYF	TGTGCCAGTAGTAGCGACAGGAGCTCTGGAAACACCATATATTTT	-	TRBV19	-	TRBJ1-3
CASSYSASMVPQHF	TGTGCCAGCAGTTACTCGGCCAGTATGGTGCCCCAGCATTTT	-	TRBV6-2/TRBV6-3	-	TRBJ1-5
CASSFGGSYEQYF	TGTGCCAGCAGTTTTGGAGGGAGCTACGAGCAGTACTTC	-	TRBV27	-	TRBJ2-7
CASSVGGEGAGELFF	TGTGCCAGCAGCGTAGGGGGCGAGGGGGCCGGGGAGCTGTTTTTT	-	TRBV9	-	TRBJ2-2
CASSHRLAGGHRPYEQYF	TGTGCCAGCAGTCACAGACTAGCGGGGGGTCACCGTCCCTACGAGCAGTACTTC	TRBD2	TRBV28	-	TRBJ2-7
CASSPDRDTEAFF	TGTGCCAGTAGCCCCGACAGAGACACTGAAGCTTTCTTT	-	TRBV19	few	TRBJ1-1
CASSRGLPSGEQFF	TGTGCCAGCAGCCGGGGACTACCTTCCGGTGAGCAGTTCTTC	TRBD2	TRBV11-2	-	TRBJ2-1
CASGPNSLFTGGEGIGGYTF	TGCGCCAGCGGACCGAACAGCTTGTTCACAGGGGGCGAAGGGATAGGTGGCTACACCTTC	TRBD1	TRBV5-1	-	TRBJ1-2
CASMSTGTGNTIYF	TGTGCCAGTATGAGCACAGGGACTGGAAACACCATATATTTT	-	TRBV19	-	TRBJ1-3
CAISESQGSYNSPLHF	TGTGCCATCAGTGAGTCCCAGGGCTCCTATAATTCACCCCTCCACTTT	-	TRBV10-3	-	TRBJ1-6